The rows below give T cell receptor beta chains drawn from one sample of a study of blood T cell repertoires in COVID-19. Method: immunoSEQ multiplex PCR; TCRdb's copy keeps in-frame clones and lacks some. Altogether approximately 470,000 clones are present, around 90% being singletons, with the ten largest covering under 0.85%. Sequenced: PBMCs or T cells enriched from blood (not recorded which). These receptors came from a woman younger than 30 who had recovered from COVID-19. Each CDR3 is given with its conserved first and last residue. The D gene is left open where the match is weak. The size of a clone is reported for some rows only, either as once, few or many, or as a class for expanded clones.

CDR3nt: TGCGCCAGCAGCTTAAAGCAACCGAGAGAGCAGTACTTC
CDR3aa: CASSLKQPREQYF
d_gene: .
abundance: .
v_gene: TRBV5-1
j_gene: TRBJ2-7

CDR3nt: TGTGCCAGCAGTTTACGCGTGAGCGGAGCGGGGGAAGACAATGAGCAGTTCTTC
CDR3aa: CASSLRVSGAGEDNEQFF
d_gene: TRBD2
abundance: .
v_gene: TRBV27
j_gene: TRBJ2-1

CDR3nt: TGTGCCAGCAGTGGGTCGGGGGGGGGCAATCAGCCCCAGCATTTT
CDR3aa: CASSGSGGGNQPQHF
d_gene: .
abundance: once
v_gene: TRBV27
j_gene: TRBJ1-5

CDR3nt: TGTGCCAGCAGCTTAGTCGGTGGGATACAGCGGGGAAAGTATTTT
CDR3aa: CASSLVGGIQRGKYF
d_gene: TRBD2
abundance: .
v_gene: TRBV7-9
j_gene: TRBJ2-3

CDR3nt: TGTGCCAGTAGTATCCAAGGGGAATCAAGGGAGCAGTACTTC
CDR3aa: CASSIQGESREQYF
d_gene: .
abundance: .
v_gene: TRBV19
j_gene: TRBJ2-7

CDR3nt: TGTGCCATCTTCGACAGCTTGAACACTGAAGCTTTCTTT
CDR3aa: CAIFDSLNTEAFF
d_gene: .
abundance: .
v_gene: TRBV12-3/TRBV12-4
j_gene: TRBJ1-1

CDR3nt: TGTGCCAGCAGCCAAGGGCAAGGCGGAATTTCACCCCTCCACTTT
CDR3aa: CASSQGQGGISPLHF
d_gene: .
abundance: once
v_gene: TRBV4-2
j_gene: TRBJ1-6

CDR3nt: TGCGCCAGCAGCCCCCGGGAAGGAGGCTACACCTTC
CDR3aa: CASSPREGGYTF
d_gene: .
abundance: .
v_gene: TRBV5-1
j_gene: TRBJ1-2

CDR3nt: TGCGCCAGCAGCCAGCCCATCCGGGACAGCCAAGAGACCCAGTACTTC
CDR3aa: CASSQPIRDSQETQYF
d_gene: TRBD1
abundance: .
v_gene: TRBV4-1
j_gene: TRBJ2-5

CDR3nt: TGTGCCAGCAGTCCTCCGCCGGGACAGGGAGTCTATGGCTACACCTTC
CDR3aa: CASSPPPGQGVYGYTF
d_gene: TRBD1
abundance: once
v_gene: TRBV28
j_gene: TRBJ1-2

CDR3nt: TGTGCCAGCAGGGGACAGGGGCTTTCACCCCTCCACTTT
CDR3aa: CASRGQGLSPLHF
d_gene: TRBD1
abundance: .
v_gene: TRBV27
j_gene: TRBJ1-6

CDR3nt: TGTGCCAGCAGCCGCGGACAAACCTTGGCCTACGAGCAGTACTTC
CDR3aa: CASSRGQTLAYEQYF
d_gene: .
abundance: .
v_gene: TRBV7-9
j_gene: TRBJ2-7

CDR3nt: TGTGCCACCAGTGAGGACTGGGACAGCCTCCTCCTTAACTATGGCTACACCTTC
CDR3aa: CATSEDWDSLLLNYGYTF
d_gene: TRBD1
abundance: .
v_gene: TRBV24-1
j_gene: TRBJ1-2

CDR3nt: TGTGCCAGCAGTTACCCCCGGACAGGAAGGGACACTGAAGCTTTCTTT
CDR3aa: CASSYPRTGRDTEAFF
d_gene: TRBD1
abundance: once
v_gene: TRBV6-2/TRBV6-3
j_gene: TRBJ1-1

CDR3nt: TGCGCCAGCAGCTTGGATTCAGGTGATGGCTACACCTTC
CDR3aa: CASSLDSGDGYTF
d_gene: .
abundance: .
v_gene: TRBV5-1
j_gene: TRBJ1-2

CDR3nt: TGTGCCAGCAGACTCGGACAGGGAGGGACCGAGCAGTACTTC
CDR3aa: CASRLGQGGTEQYF
d_gene: .
abundance: .
v_gene: TRBV3-1/TRBV3-2
j_gene: TRBJ2-7